The rows below give T cell receptor beta chains drawn from one sample of a study of graft-versus-host responses after intestinal transplantation. The protocol was immunoSEQ multiplex PCR, while the TCRdb copy is restricted to in-frame clones and leaves out a portion. The table has under 45,000 clones, roughly 94% seen once. Their target antigens are unknown. The sample consisted of unstimulated CD4+ T cells sorted from spleen or lymph node cells, taken before transplant. The receptors stem from a human donor who was the organ donor for an intestinal transplant. CDR3s include the opening cysteine and the closing phenylalanine or tryptophan. A D gene is named only where the DNA matches it firmly. Size tells how often a clone was seen (once, few, many) or the class of an expanded clone, and some rows leave it out.

J	D	size	V	DNA	CDR3
TRBJ1-2	.	.	TRBV27	TGTGCCAGCAGTTTGGGTGTTAACTATGGCTACACCTTC	CASSLGVNYGYTF
TRBJ2-1	TRBD1	.	TRBV4-3	TGCGCCAGCAGCCAAGTTGGGACAGCCCTCTACAATGAGCAGTTCTTC	CASSQVGTALYNEQFF
TRBJ1-6	TRBD1	.	TRBV7-2	TGTGCCAGCAGCTTAGAGAGGACAGGGACATATAATTCACCCCTCCACTTT	CASSLERTGTYNSPLHF
TRBJ2-1	TRBD2	.	TRBV7-2	TGTGCCAGCAGCTTAGCGGGGGGGATCGATGAGCAGTTCTTC	CASSLAGGIDEQFF
TRBJ1-2	TRBD1	.	TRBV4-3	TGCGCCAGCAGCCAAGCACAGGGGGATGGCTACACCTTC	CASSQAQGDGYTF
TRBJ2-1	TRBD1	.	TRBV29-1	TGCAGCGAGCTAGACAGGGGGCGTATTTTATCCTACAATGAGCAGTTCTTC	CSELDRGRILSYNEQFF
TRBJ2-2	.	.	TRBV7-7	TGTGCTAGCAGCTTAGAGGCCGGGGAGGTCACCGGGGAGCTGTTTTTT	CASSLEAGEVTGELFF
TRBJ1-1	.	.	TRBV5-1	TGCGCCAGCAGCTTGGAGAGGGCGATGAACACTGAAGCTTTCTTT	CASSLERAMNTEAFF
TRBJ2-7	TRBD1	.	TRBV5-4	TGTGCCAGCAGCCCCGGACAGGGGAGATACGAGCAGTACTTC	CASSPGQGRYEQYF
TRBJ2-7	.	.	TRBV4-2	TGTGCCAGCAGCCAAGTTGGCCATTTCTACGAGCAGTACTTC	CASSQVGHFYEQYF
TRBJ2-5	.	.	TRBV5-1	TGCGCCAGCGGGGCCGGGGCACAAGAGACCCAGTACTTC	CASGAGAQETQYF
TRBJ2-3	TRBD2	once	TRBV10-3	TGTGCCATCAGGGAAACTAGCGCGAACACAGATACGCAGTATTTT	CAIRETSANTDTQYF
TRBJ2-6	.	.	TRBV19	TGTGCCAGTAGTATGGGCAGGACTTCTGGGGCCAACGTCCTGACTTTC	CASSMGRTSGANVLTF
TRBJ1-1	TRBD1	.	TRBV19	TGTGCCAGTAGGATAAACGCCCTCGGACAGGGGCCCGCTGAAGCTTTCTTT	CASRINALGQGPAEAFF
TRBJ1-2	.	.	TRBV5-1	TGCGCCAGCAGCGATGGAGGGGACTATGGCTACACCTTC	CASSDGGDYGYTF
TRBJ1-4	TRBD1	.	TRBV7-2	TGTGCCAGCAGCCCTCGACAGGGCGCGAGGGAAAAACTGTTTTTT	CASSPRQGAREKLFF
TRBJ1-2	.	.	TRBV5-6	TGTGCCAGCAGCTCAACCGACAGCCGACTCATCAACTATGGCTACACCTTC	CASSSTDSRLINYGYTF
TRBJ2-7	TRBD2	.	TRBV7-2	TGTGCCAGCAGCTTTAGCGGGGGGGCCTACGAGCAGTACTTC	CASSFSGGAYEQYF
TRBJ2-4	TRBD1	.	TRBV5-6	TGTGCCAGCAGCTTGGAAGGGGACAGAAGGGCCAAAAACATTCAGTACTTC	CASSLEGDRRAKNIQYF
TRBJ2-5	TRBD2	.	TRBV5-4	TGTGCCAGCAGACTAGCGGGGGGGGAGACCCAGTACTTC	CASRLAGGETQYF
TRBJ1-2	TRBD1	.	TRBV10-3	TGTGCCTCGGCGGGACAGGGGTATGGCTACACCTTC	CASAGQGYGYTF
TRBJ1-5	.	.	TRBV13	TGTGCCAGCAGCTTAGAGTGGGAGGACCAGCCCCAGCATTTT	CASSLEWEDQPQHF
TRBJ1-1	.	.	TRBV10-3	TGTGCCATCACCTCGAGAGGGGCGGCAGAAGCTTTCTTT	CAITSRGAAEAFF
TRBJ2-3	.	.	TRBV9	TGTGCCAGCAGCTTTCCAGCTTCTGGGGCCCTCACAGATACGCAGTATTTT	CASSFPASGALTDTQYF
TRBJ1-2	.	.	TRBV6-5	TGTGCCAGCAGTTACCGGACACCTTATGGCTACACCTTC	CASSYRTPYGYTF
TRBJ1-2	.	.	TRBV27	TGTGCCAGCAGGGGGTCGGGTGGGGACTACCATGGCTACACCTTC	CASRGSGGDYHGYTF
TRBJ2-5	.	.	TRBV7-3	TGTGCCAGCAGCTTAACTACGGGAAACCAAGAGACCCAGTACTTC	CASSLTTGNQETQYF
TRBJ1-2	TRBD1	.	TRBV6-5	TGTGCCAGCAGTTACTCGAAGGGAGGGGGCGTCTATGGCTACACCTTC	CASSYSKGGGVYGYTF
TRBJ2-7	TRBD2	.	TRBV2	TGTGCCAGCAGTGAAGGACTAGCAGTAGGTCGCGAGCAGTACTTC	CASSEGLAVGREQYF
TRBJ1-1	.	.	TRBV5-4	TGTGCCAGCAGCTTGGCCGAGGGAATGAACACTGAAGCTTTCTTT	CASSLAEGMNTEAFF
TRBJ2-7	TRBD2	.	TRBV13	TGTGCCAGCAGCTCGGGACTAGCGGGGGAACAGCAGTACTTC	CASSSGLAGEQQYF
TRBJ2-2	TRBD2	.	TRBV29-1	TGCAGCGTTGAGACCGGGACTAGCGGTAACACCGGGGAGCTGTTTTTT	CSVETGTSGNTGELFF
TRBJ2-7	.	.	TRBV5-4	TGTGCCAGCAGCTTGCAGGGGGACGGGGGGGGCGAGCAGTACTTC	CASSLQGDGGGEQYF
TRBJ2-7	.	.	TRBV6-5	TGTGCCAGCAGTTACTCGAATATAGTAAAGGGGAAGTACTTC	CASSYSNIVKGKYF
TRBJ1-1	.	.	TRBV14	TGTGCCAGCAGCCTCATGGCCGGAACTGAAGCTTTCTTT	CASSLMAGTEAFF
TRBJ1-1	.	.	TRBV9	TGTGCCAGCAGCGTAGCCCCCTCTATTAACACTGAAGCTTTCTTT	CASSVAPSINTEAFF
TRBJ2-3	TRBD2	.	TRBV6-1	TGTGCCAGCAGTGCCGGACTAGCGGGGGGGCCGGGCACAGATACGCAGTATTTT	CASSAGLAGGPGTDTQYF
TRBJ1-2	TRBD1	.	TRBV10-1	TGCGCCAGAACTTTCAGACAGGGCCTGCTTTTCTATGGCTACACCTTC	CARTFRQGLLFYGYTF
TRBJ1-4	TRBD1	.	TRBV19	TGTGCCAGTGTGGACAGGGGGAATGAAAAACTGTTTTTT	CASVDRGNEKLFF
TRBJ1-2	.	.	TRBV18	TGTGCCAGCTCACCGTTTTCCGGAGCTAACTATGGCTACACCTTC	CASSPFSGANYGYTF
TRBJ2-3	TRBD2	.	TRBV9	TGTGCCAGCAGCGTAGACCCTAGCGGGGGGGCAGATACGCAGTATTTT	CASSVDPSGGADTQYF
TRBJ2-5	.	.	TRBV5-1	TGCGCCAGCAGCTTGGGGGGTACGATAGAGACCCAGTACTTC	CASSLGGTIETQYF
TRBJ2-5	.	.	TRBV6-5	TGTGCCAGCAGTTATCAGAACCAAGAGACCCAGTACTTC	CASSYQNQETQYF
TRBJ2-2	.	.	TRBV7-9	TGTGCCAGCAGCCGGAGTTCCGGGGAGCTGTTTTTT	CASSRSSGELFF
TRBJ1-2	.	.	TRBV21-1	TGTGCCAGCAGCAAAGACGAGGGACAGGGGGCAAGCTACACCTTC	CASSKDEGQGASYTF
TRBJ2-3	TRBD1	.	TRBV28	TGTGCCAGCAGTTTCAGGGGGTCCTACTCAGATACGCAGTATTTT	CASSFRGSYSDTQYF
TRBJ2-7	TRBD2	.	TRBV6-1	TGTGCCAGCATGGGACTAGCGGGGGGCGGGTACGAGCAGTACTTC	CASMGLAGGGYEQYF